This T cell receptor (beta chain) appears in the sequencing data of a study of T cells in Graves' hyperthyroidism and ophthalmopathy. Overall study findings and caveats: Most thyroid clonotypes expanded above 0.001 appeared in blood too. Stable hyperthyroidism and ophthalmopathy were separated using 13 V-J signatures.

This clonotype was detected many times. The antigen is undetermined. The germline V gene encodes CDR1 SGHRS and CDR2 YFSETQ. Trimming took 5 bases from V and 3 from J; bases not matched to a gene: 9. This CDR3 region has 16 residues. Based on clinical symptoms, serum thyroxine and TRAb, thyroid ultrasound and orbital computed tomography, diagnoses were reached. PBMCs were derived from roughly 10 ml fresh peripheral blood. Using RNA transcripts as the source, TCR beta CDR3 regions were amplified. TCR CDR3 regions were first amplified by RT-PCR with HTBI primers. TCRdb fed the multiplex PCR reads into MiXCR, producing one record per CDR3 protein. The table has 250,000 or so distinct CDR3 sequences, roughly 15% seen once.

V usage is TRBV5-1 and J usage is TRBJ2-7, with 12 bases that match TRBD2. This clonotype was obtained from a woman in her thirties or forties with Graves' hyperthyroidism that later progressed to Graves' ophthalmopathy. Sequencing was carried out using blood. The CDR3 region has the DNA TGCGCCAGCAGTCGTCGGACTAGCGGGATGAACTACGAGCAGTACTTC. This codes for CASSRRTSGMNYEQYF. The whole variable domain, remainder taken from reference TRBV5-1 and TRBJ2-7, is KAGVTQTPRYLIKTRGQQVTLSCSPISGHRSVSWYQQTPGQGLQFLFEYFSETQRNKGNFPGRFSGRQFSNSRSEMNVSTLELGDSALYLCASSRRTSGMNYEQYFGPGTRLTVT.